These 25 T cell receptor beta chains originate from one sample sequenced in a study of T cell responses to AZD1222 COVID-19 vaccine. The data were produced by immunoSEQ multiplex PCR, yet TCRdb's version contains in-frame clones alone and is incomplete. Here the sample spans around 120,000 clones, just over 90% being singletons. The specimen comprised peripheral blood, sampled 28 days after the second AZD1222 dose. The receptors derive from an adult who received the AZD1222 COVID-19 vaccine.

The V call is TRBV12-5, the J call TRBJ2-1; weak D call: TRBD2 (8 bases). CDR3 length: 12 residues. CDR1 is LGHNT, CDR2 FRNRAP, per germline. In nucleotides, the CDR3 is TGTGCCGGGAGGGGGCGATGGAATGAGCAGTTCTTC. Amino acid sequence: CAGRGRWNEQFF. The full variable domain, completed using reference TRBV12-5 and TRBJ2-1, is DARVTQTPRHKVTEMGQEVTMRCQPILGHNTVFWYRQTMMQGLELLAYFRNRAPLDDSGMPKDRFSAEMPDATLATLKIQPSEPRDSAVYFCAGRGRWNEQFFGPGTRLTVL.

This chain links TRBV6-5 with TRBJ2-7; no firm D call. Trimming cost V 0 bases and J 1 base, with 4 bases left between them. CDR3 length equals 13 residues. The germline CDR1 and CDR2 sequences are MNHEY and SVGAGI. CDR3: CASSYSKSYEQYF. CDR3 bases: TGTGCCAGCAGTTACTCGAAATCCTACGAGCAGTACTTC.

This chain uses TRBV7-2 with TRBJ1-3; D remains unclear. Germline V gene lookup returns CDR1 SGHTA and CDR2 FQGNSA. Trimming stripped 0 bases from V and 4 bases from J, with 7 bases between. This CDR3 contains 14 residues. CDR3 amino acids: CASSLASKGNTIYF. Written as DNA, the CDR3 is TGTGCCAGCAGCTTAGCGTCTAAGGGAAACACCATATATTTT. The full variable domain, rest sourced from reference TRBV7-2 and TRBJ1-3, is GAGVSQSPSNKVTEKGKDVELRCDPISGHTALYWYRQSLGQGLEFLIYFQGNSAPDKSGLPSDRFSAERTGGSVSTLTIQRTQQEDSAVYLCASSLASKGNTIYFGEGSWLTVV.

The rearrangement joins TRBV30 to TRBJ1-2; weak D call: TRBD1 (5 bases). Trimming took 2 bases from V and 11 from J, leaving 12 bases between them. The CDR3 is made up of 11 amino acids. Germline CDR1 is GTSNPN and CDR2 is SVGIG (reference sequence). The CDR3 bases are TGTGCCTGGAGTCTACTTAGGGGTTACACCTTC. Its protein product is CAWSLLRGYTF.

This chain joins TRBV7-9 and TRBJ1-4; 7 bases agree with TRBD1. The CDR3 is made up of 15 amino acids. The ends lost 4 bases at V and 0 bases at J; junction bases unmatched: 2. Germline V gene lookup returns CDR1 SEHNR and CDR2 FQNEAQ (reference sequence). In DNA form, the CDR3 reads TGTGCCAGCAGCTCCACAGGGGCAACTAATGAAAAACTGTTTTTT. Protein sequence: CASSSTGATNEKLFF.

V usage is TRBV4-3 and J usage is TRBJ1-2, with no clear D. Germline loops: CDR1 LGHNA, CDR2 YSLEER. This CDR3 spans 13 amino acids. V lost 0 bases and J lost 5, with 7 bases in between. CDR3 protein: CASSQDLGYGYTF. CDR3 DNA sequence: TGCGCCAGCAGCCAAGATTTGGGTTATGGCTACACCTTC.

The chain has TRBV4-1 and TRBJ1-2, with unresolved D. This CDR3 is built from 14 residues. In germline, CDR1 is MGHRA, CDR2 YSYEKL. The V gene lost 0 bases and the J gene lost 8 bases, with 13 bases spanning the gap. The CDR3 spells CASSQDYSSGGYTF. CDR3 nucleotides: TGCGCCAGCAGCCAAGACTACTCCAGCGGGGGCTACACCTTC.

The chain employs TRBV10-2 and TRBJ1-1; 8 bases align to TRBD1. Germline CDR1 WSHSY, CDR2 SAAADI. Losses at the gene ends were 6 bases for V and 4 bases for J; bases not matched to a gene: 7. The CDR3 runs to 14 residues. CDR3 region: CASSLGQGGTEAFF. DNA of the CDR3: TGCGCCAGCAGCCTCGGACAGGGAGGCACTGAAGCTTTCTTT.

The gene calls are TRBV12-3 or TRBV12-4 and TRBJ2-3; D is undetermined. Trimming pared 8 bases from V and 3 bases from J, leaving 12 bases between. This CDR3 comprises 13 residues. The CDR3 DNA follows: TGTGCCAGCCTGACGGAAAATACAGATACGCAGTATTTT. Translation: CASLTENTDTQYF.

The V gene is TRBV5-1, the J gene TRBJ2-5, with 7 bases fitting TRBD2. The CDR3 spans 15 residues. With V trimmed by 1 base and J by 2 bases, 5 bases remained unmatched. CDR1 SGHRS and CDR2 YFSETQ come from the germline V gene. The CDR3 bases are TGCGCCAGCAGCTTGCGCGGACTAGGTCAAGAGACCCAGTACTTC. It translates to CASSLRGLGQETQYF.

This chain connects TRBV5-5 to TRBJ1-1; D gene unclear. Germline loops: CDR1 SGHKS, CDR2 YYEKEE (reference sequence). V lost 4 bases, J lost 0 bases, and 16 bases lay in between. This CDR3 has 16 amino acids. The CDR3 DNA follows: TGTGCCAGCAGCCTCGATCCTTTACAAATGAACACTGAAGCTTTCTTT. Translation gives CASSLDPLQMNTEAFF.

The genes are TRBV29-1 and TRBJ2-2; D remains unclear. V lost 7 bases and J lost 1, with 10 bases in between. This CDR3 region has 13 residues. CDR1 SQVTM and CDR2 ANQGSEA come from the germline V gene. Written as DNA, the CDR3 is TGCAGCGCCCCCCACCAGAACACCGGGGAGCTGTTTTTT. Protein product: CSAPHQNTGELFF.

The chain is built from TRBV5-5 and TRBJ2-3; D unclear. The V gene lost 0 bases and the J gene lost 4 bases, with 9 bases spanning the gap. The germline V gene has CDR1 SGHKS and CDR2 YYEKEE (reference sequence). The length of the CDR3 is 14 residues. CDR3 sequence: CASSLAGRPDTQYF. The CDR3 nucleotides are TGTGCCAGCAGCTTGGCCGGCAGACCAGATACGCAGTATTTT. The full variable domain, completed using reference TRBV5-5 and TRBJ2-3, is DAGVTQSPTHLIKTRGQQVTLRCSPISGHKSVSWYQQVLGQGPQFIFQYYEKEERGRGNFPDRFSARQFPNYSSELNVNALLLGDSALYLCASSLAGRPDTQYFGPGTRLTVL.

The chain links TRBV21-1 to TRBJ2-6; TRBD1, the table's D call, lacks a check against the DNA. TRBV21-1 is shown as a pseudogene. This CDR3 has 19 residues. The CDR3 loop is CASSKRRGHSPAGANVLTF. DNA of the CDR3: TGTGCCAGCAGCAAACGAAGGGGCCACAGCCCGGCTGGGGCCAACGTCCTGACTTTC.

This chain links TRBV27 with TRBJ2-6; the D gene is possibly TRBD1 (5 bases). Looked up from germline, CDR1 is MNHEY and CDR2 is SMNVEV (reference sequence). CDR3 length: 15 amino acids. Trimming shortened V by 3 bases and J by 2 bases, and 8 bases separated the two germline ends. The CDR3 reads CASSLGQPGANVLTF. The CDR3 DNA is TGTGCCAGCAGTTTGGGGCAGCCTGGGGCCAACGTCCTGACTTTC.

The chain recombines TRBV29-1 with TRBJ2-3, with D hard to call. This CDR3 has 14 amino acids. Germline V gene data show CDR1 as SQVTM and CDR2 as ANQGSEA. The germline V and J ends were trimmed by 8 bases and 1 base, with 16 bases remaining between them. For the CDR3, the DNA is TGCAGCCACTCCCTCCGGTCGGGCACAGATACGCAGTATTTT. Protein sequence: CSHSLRSGTDTQYF.

J is TRBJ2-3 and V is TRBV5-1; D ambiguous. The ends were cut back, 4 bases at V and 3 bases at J, with 3 bases in the middle. The CDR3 runs to 11 residues. Germline V CDR1 and CDR2: SGHRS, YFSETQ. CDR3 coding DNA: TGCGCCAGCAGCAGGACAGATACGCAGTATTTT. Protein product: CASSRTDTQYF. Using reference TRBV5-1 and TRBJ2-3 for the parts outside the CDR3, the full variable domain is KAGVTQTPRYLIKTRGQQVTLSCSPISGHRSVSWYQQTPGQGLQFLFEYFSETQRNKGNFPGRFSGRQFSNSRSEMNVSTLELGDSALYLCASSRTDTQYFGPGTRLTVL.

The rearrangement uses TRBV7-3 and TRBJ2-3; TRBD2 matches 9 bases. CDR3 length equals 16 residues. V lost 4 bases to trimming and J lost 1 base; unmatched junction nucleotides: 6. From germline, CDR1 is SGHTA and CDR2 FQGTGA. CDR3 residues: CASSYGASGGTDTQYF. CDR3 DNA: TGTGCCAGCAGCTATGGCGCTAGCGGGGGCACAGATACGCAGTATTTT.

The chain combines TRBV7-2 with TRBJ1-6; no reliable D call. This CDR3 has 14 amino acids. The ends were cut back, 4 bases at V and 8 bases at J, with 12 bases in the middle. CDR1 is SGHTA, CDR2 FQGNSA, per germline. CDR3 nucleotides: TGTGCCAGCAGCTCCGTCCACGGGGATTCACCCCTCCACTTT. Translated: CASSSVHGDSPLHF.

This rearrangement joins TRBV12-3 or TRBV12-4 to TRBJ2-1; 9 nucleotides line up with TRBD2. This CDR3 comprises 12 residues. The trim removed 2 bases at V and 10 bases at J, leaving 0 bases unmatched. The CDR3 nucleotides read TGTGCCAGCAGTTTAAGCGGGGGGGAGCAGTTCTTC. Amino acids: CASSLSGGEQFF.

Only one count was recorded for this clone. The J gene is TRBJ1-3, the V gene TRBV7-9; D remains unclear. CDR1 SEHNR and CDR2 FQNEAQ come from the germline V gene (reference sequence). Trimming cost V 7 bases and J 2 bases, with 9 bases left between them. The CDR3 length is 13 residues. The CDR3 reads CASKSGPGNTIYF. The CDR3 DNA follows: TGTGCCAGCAAATCAGGACCTGGAAACACCATATATTTT.

V gene TRBV6-6 combines with J gene TRBJ1-5; 8 nucleotides line up with TRBD1. The CDR3 loop spans 14 amino acids. The germline V gene has CDR1 MNHNY and CDR2 SVGAGI (reference sequence). V was clipped by 10 bases and J by 0 bases; unmatched bases: 5. The CDR3, as DNA: TGTGCCATCAAGACAGGGGATAGCAATCAGCCCCAGCATTTT. This encodes CAIKTGDSNQPQHF.

The V call is TRBV4-3, the J call TRBJ1-5, with D maybe TRBD1 (6 bases). CDR1 LGHNA and CDR2 YSLEER come from the germline V gene. Between the trimmed V and J ends, which lost 1 base and 11 bases, there was a span of 12 bases. The CDR3 sequence is 13 residues long. The CDR3 DNA follows: TGCGCCAGCAGCCAAGGGAGGGGGGCGGCCCAGCATTTT. It specifies CASSQGRGAAQHF.

The chain has TRBV7-6 and TRBJ2-1, with unresolved D. V was shortened by 1 base and J by 0 bases, with 13 bases between the two germline ends. The V gene's germline CDR1 is SGHVS and CDR2 FNYEAQ. CDR3 length: 17 residues. The CDR3 DNA follows: TGTGCCAGCAGCTTAGTGGGCCCGAGGAGCTCCTACAATGAGCAGTTCTTC. It codes for CASSLVGPRSSYNEQFF.

The chain links TRBV5-1 to TRBJ1-2, with 9 bases matching TRBD1. This CDR3 is 14 amino acids long. Unmatched junction bases numbered 14, after V lost 9 bases and J lost 8 bases. Germline CDR1 SGHRS, CDR2 YFSETQ. CDR3 sequence (DNA): TGCGCCACTTCAACCGGGACAGGGTTAGTAGGCTACACCTTC. This encodes CATSTGTGLVGYTF.